One sample yielded the 32 T cell receptor beta chains listed below, sequenced in a study of T cell responses to AZD1222 COVID-19 vaccine. Only in-frame clones appear in the TCRdb table, and some are missing; sequencing was by immunoSEQ multiplex PCR. The data hold around 100,000 clones, with around 90% observed a single time. The sample was peripheral blood, taken on day 0 of AZD1222 vaccination. Every receptor here comes from an adult in good health.

The chain recombines TRBV5-1 with TRBJ1-3; D perhaps matches TRBD1 (6 bases). The germline gives CDR1 SGHRS, CDR2 YFSETQ. The CDR3 is 15 amino acids. V dropped 7 bases and J dropped 4 bases, with 18 bases sitting between them. CDR3: CASSSEGGSGNTIYF. CDR3 DNA: TGCGCCAGCTCATCCGAGGGGGGTTCCGGAAACACCATATATTTT.

This rearrangement joins TRBV27 to TRBJ1-1, with D hard to call. V was cut by 6 bases and J by 4 bases, with 21 bases left in between. This CDR3 has 16 residues. Germline CDR1 and CDR2: MNHEY and SMNVEV (reference sequence). This CDR3 reads CASSRAGSTTPTEAFF. The CDR3 DNA follows: TGTGCCAGCAGCCGCGCCGGGTCCACTACCCCCACTGAAGCTTTCTTT.

V gene TRBV7-8 combines with J gene TRBJ2-1, with 9 bases fitting TRBD2. V was pared by 5 bases and J by 8 bases, with 13 bases of the junction left unmatched. CDR3 length: 16 residues. The V gene's germline CDR1 is SGHVS and CDR2 FQNEAQ. CDR3 DNA sequence: TGTGCCAGCAGCCAAAGGTGGAGCGGGGGGAGGGATGAGCAGTTCTTC. Its translation is CASSQRWSGGRDEQFF.

This sequence joins TRBV5-5 and TRBJ2-3, with D perhaps being TRBD1 or TRBD2 (5 bases each). The length of the CDR3 is 17 residues. Trimming shortened V by 0 bases and J by 3 bases, and 17 bases separated the two germline ends. CDR1 and CDR2 from the germline V gene are SGHKS and YYEKEE (reference sequence). DNA of the CDR3: TGTGCCAGCAGCTTGGGTCTGAGGGGATTGATGACAGATACGCAGTATTTT. Translated: CASSLGLRGLMTDTQYF.

The chain links TRBV28 to TRBJ2-3; possibly TRBD2 for D (6 bases). Germline lookup yields CDR1 MDHEN and CDR2 SYDVKM. Trimming cost V 3 bases and J 0 bases, with 13 bases left between them. The length of the CDR3 is 16 residues. The CDR3 reads CASSLAWGTSTDTQYF. The DNA of the CDR3 is TGTGCCAGCAGTTTGGCTTGGGGGACTAGCACAGATACGCAGTATTTT.

This rearrangement joins TRBV7-6 to TRBJ2-6; D is perhaps TRBD1 or TRBD2 (6 bases each). CDR3 size: 15 residues. CDR1 SGHVS and CDR2 FNYEAQ come from the germline V gene. Trimming shortened V by 0 bases and J by 4 bases, and 7 bases separated the two germline ends. CDR3 sequence reads: CASSLAGGGANVLTF. CDR3 in DNA: TGTGCCAGCAGCTTAGCCGGGGGCGGGGCCAACGTCCTGACTTTC.

The chain combines TRBV28 with TRBJ1-1; 11 bases are a match to TRBD1. The CDR3 extends over 15 amino acids. Germline V gives CDR1 MDHEN, CDR2 SYDVKM. V was pared by 5 bases and J by 6 bases, with 8 bases of the junction left unmatched. The CDR3 spells CASSNRTGGLPEAFF. In nucleotides, the CDR3 is TGTGCCAGCAGTAATCGGACAGGGGGCCTCCCTGAAGCTTTCTTT.

The V gene is TRBV3-1 (or the pseudogene TRBV3-2), the J gene TRBJ2-1, with TRBD2 matching over 10 bases. The V segment lost 4 bases and the J segment 2 bases; nucleotides outside the gene matches: 5. The CDR3 runs 16 residues. From germline, CDR1 is LGHDT and CDR2 YNNKEL (reference sequence). The CDR3 DNA follows: TGTGCCAGCAGCCGCCCTAGCGGGGGTACCTACAATGAGCAGTTCTTC. Protein: CASSRPSGGTYNEQFF.

The CDR3 sequence is CASSLGDQRFF. The CDR3 nucleotides read TGCGCCAGCAGCTTGGGGGACCAGCGGTTCTTC. V and J are TRBV5-1 and TRBJ2-1; D is possibly TRBD1 or TRBD2 (5 bases each). Per germline, CDR1 SGHRS and CDR2 YFSETQ. This CDR3 spans 11 amino acids. The germline V and J ends were trimmed by 0 bases and 15 bases, with 10 bases remaining between them.

For the CDR3, the DNA is TGTGCCAGCAGTCCTGACACCGGCCCATACATTCAGTACTTC. Its translation is CASSPDTGPYIQYF. The chain carries TRBV3-1 (or the pseudogene TRBV3-2) and TRBJ2-4; no firm D call. Germline V gene lookup returns CDR1 LGHDT and CDR2 YNNKEL (reference sequence). There are 14 residues in the CDR3. V dropped 6 bases and J dropped 8 bases, with 17 bases sitting between them.

The chain has TRBV3-1 (or the pseudogene TRBV3-2) and TRBJ2-1; 7 bases line up with TRBD1. With 1 base clipped from V and 5 bases from J, the junction kept 5 bases outside the gene matches. Germline V lookup: CDR1 LGHDT, CDR2 YNNKEL (reference sequence). The CDR3 consists of 15 residues. Here the CDR3 DNA reads TGTGCCAGCAGCCAAGTGACAGGGACCCACAATGAGCAGTTCTTC. This encodes CASSQVTGTHNEQFF.

The chain is built from TRBV30 and TRBJ1-6; possible D gene TRBD1, 6 bases. The CDR3 is made up of 13 amino acids. Between the trimmed V and J ends, which lost 5 bases and 7 bases, there was a span of 12 bases. Germline CDR1 GTSNPN, CDR2 SVGIG (reference sequence). This chain's CDR3 is CAWDTGKNSPLHF. The CDR3 region has the DNA TGTGCCTGGGACACAGGGAAGAATTCACCCCTCCACTTT.

CDR3 in DNA: TGTGCCAGCAGCCCCCAAGACAGGGGACCCTACAATGAGCAGTTCTTC. Its translation: CASSPQDRGPYNEQFF. The J gene is TRBJ2-1, the V gene TRBV7-9, with 8 bases identical to TRBD1. The CDR3 is made up of 16 amino acids. Germline trimming cut 5 bases from V and 2 bases from J; bases unmatched to any gene: 8. Germline V gives CDR1 SEHNR, CDR2 FQNEAQ (reference sequence). Based on the CDR3 plus reference TRBV7-9 and TRBJ2-1, the full variable domain is DTGVSQNPRHKITKRGQNVTFRCDPISEHNRLYWYRQTLGQGPEFLTYFQNEAQLEKSRLLSDRFSAERPKGSFSTLEIQRTEQGDSAMYLCASSPQDRGPYNEQFFGPGTRLTVL.

The rearrangement uses TRBV6-1 and TRBJ1-5; tentative D call: TRBD1 (5 bases). The CDR3 is 14 residues long. V lost 3 bases to trimming and J lost 4 bases, with 10 bases between them. Germline V CDR1 and CDR2: MNHNS, SASEGT. The CDR3 sequence is CASSDRASNQPQHF. The CDR3 DNA reads TGTGCCAGCAGTGACAGGGCCTCTAATCAGCCCCAGCATTTT.

The genes are TRBV7-8 and TRBJ1-2; tentative D call: TRBD1 (5 bases). Germline CDR1 and CDR2: SGHVS and FQNEAQ. The CDR3 sequence is 15 residues long. The V and J ends lost 10 bases and 0 bases respectively, with 18 bases between them. CDR3 nucleotide sequence: TGTGCCATAGTAACCAGGGACGTGGCTAACTATGGCTACACCTTC. It yields the protein CAIVTRDVANYGYTF.

The chain couples TRBV4-3 to TRBJ1-4, with 8 bases lining up with TRBD1. This CDR3 has 15 amino acids. V shed 1 base and J 10 bases; nucleotides not matched to a gene: 8. CDR1 LGHNA and CDR2 YSLEER come from the germline V gene. The DNA of the CDR3 is TGCGCCAGCAGCCAAGTGGGGACAGGCAGCAGAAAACTGTTTTTT. Protein product: CASSQVGTGSRKLFF.

The genes are TRBV24-1 and TRBJ2-1, with TRBD2 matching over 11 bases. The germline CDR1 and CDR2 sequences are KGHDR and SFDVKD. Germline trimming cut 3 bases from V and 8 bases from J; bases unmatched to any gene: 11. The CDR3 totals 17 residues. CDR3 nucleotides: TGTGCCACCAGTGATGGGCGGGTAGCGGGAGGGCGCGATGAGCAGTTCTTC. It is translated as CATSDGRVAGGRDEQFF.

V gene TRBV30 combines with J gene TRBJ1-4; D unclear. The V gene lost 4 bases and the J gene lost 8 bases, with 20 bases spanning the gap. Germline CDR1 and CDR2: GTSNPN and SVGIG (reference sequence). The CDR3 totals 15 residues. DNA for the CDR3: TGTGCCTGGAATGAAAACTTAGGAAATTTCGAAAAACTGTTTTTT. This codes for CAWNENLGNFEKLFF.

The V call is TRBV4-3, the J call TRBJ2-7; TRBD1 matches at 7 bases. Losses at the gene ends were 4 bases for V and 4 bases for J; bases not matched to a gene: 4. The CDR3 extends over 13 amino acids. Germline lookup yields CDR1 LGHNA and CDR2 YSLEER. This CDR3 is CASSLRQGYEQYF. The CDR3 DNA reads as TGCGCCAGCAGCCTCAGACAGGGTTACGAGCAGTACTTC.

This clone was observed a single time. The J gene is TRBJ1-2, the V gene TRBV14; 7 nucleotides match TRBD1. The germline V gene encodes CDR1 SGHDN and CDR2 FVKESK. This CDR3 spans 15 amino acids. J gave up 5 bases and V 0 bases, and 6 bases lay outside the gene matches. The CDR3 DNA is TGTGCCAGCAGCCAAGACCTGACAGGGCGTTATGGCTACACCTTC. It encodes CASSQDLTGRYGYTF.

The chain recombines TRBV7-9 with TRBJ1-2; D gene uncertain. The V and J ends lost 5 bases and 5 bases respectively, with 21 bases between them. The CDR3 is 16 amino acids. The germline CDR1 and CDR2 sequences are SEHNR and FQNEAQ (reference sequence). The CDR3 here is CASSHPRSAGGYGYTF. The CDR3 coding sequence is TGTGCCAGCAGCCACCCGAGGAGCGCCGGAGGATATGGCTACACCTTC.

The chain joins TRBV3-1 (or the pseudogene TRBV3-2) to TRBJ1-6, with a tentative D call TRBD1 (5 bases). CDR1 is LGHDT and CDR2 is YNNKEL in the germline V gene (reference sequence). The V end was cut by 8 bases, the J end by 8 bases, with 22 bases between. The CDR3 runs to 16 residues. The CDR3 DNA is TGTGCCAGCCACACCTCATCCAGGGTAGGGTATTCACCCCTCCACTTT. This translates into CASHTSSRVGYSPLHF.

V gene TRBV7-9 combines with J gene TRBJ2-7, with TRBD2 matching over 9 bases. With V trimmed by 5 bases and J by 1 base, 6 bases remained unmatched. Germline V CDR1 and CDR2: SEHNR, FQNEAQ (reference sequence). The CDR3 loop spans 15 amino acids. The DNA of the CDR3 is TGTGCCAGCAGCCGCGGGGGGGCTAGGTCCTACGAGCAGTACTTC. Protein sequence: CASSRGGARSYEQYF.

The rearrangement joins TRBV3-1 (or the pseudogene TRBV3-2) to TRBJ2-7; D gene uncertain. V lost 2 bases and J lost 3, with 8 bases in between. The CDR3 sequence is 13 residues long. Germline V gene data show CDR1 as LGHDT and CDR2 as YNNKEL (reference sequence). CDR3 sequence reads: CASSQNSIYEQYF. CDR3 nucleotide sequence: TGTGCCAGCAGCCAAAATAGCATCTACGAGCAGTACTTC.

The chain combines TRBV6-6 with TRBJ2-5; 12 bases fit TRBD2. CDR3 length equals 13 residues. Trimming took 10 bases from V and 4 from J; bases not matched to a gene: 4. Germline CDR1 and CDR2: MNHNY and SVGAGI (reference sequence). The CDR3 is CATGLAGLETQYF. CDR3 nucleotide sequence: TGTGCCACCGGACTAGCGGGGTTAGAGACCCAGTACTTC.

The chain uses TRBV11-3 and TRBJ1-1, with 8 bases aligning to TRBD1. CDR1 and CDR2 from the germline V gene are SGHNT and YENEEA. The CDR3 runs to 13 residues. With V trimmed by 2 bases and J by 6 bases, 2 bases remained unmatched. CDR3 nucleotides: TGTGCCAGCAGCTTACAGGGGGCGTCTGAAGCTTTCTTT. Its protein is CASSLQGASEAFF. The full variable domain, its missing parts supplied by reference TRBV11-3 and TRBJ1-1, is EAGVVQSPRYKIIEKKQPVAFWCNPISGHNTLYWYLQNLGQGPELLIRYENEEAVDDSQLPKDRFSAERLKGVDSTLKIQPAELGDSAVYLCASSLQGASEAFFGQGTRLTVV.

CDR3 sequence reads: CAWSPWDRGREQYF. CDR3 in DNA: TGTGCCTGGAGCCCTTGGGACAGGGGGCGCGAGCAGTACTTC. V gene TRBV30 combines with J gene TRBJ2-7; TRBD1 matches at 12 bases. V lost 3 bases to trimming and J lost 6 bases; unmatched junction nucleotides: 6. Germline V gene sequence: CDR1 GTSNPN, CDR2 SVGIG (reference sequence). CDR3 length equals 14 residues.

This rearrangement joins TRBV10-2 to TRBJ2-5, with 12 bases matching TRBD2. Trimming removed 7 bases from V and 5 bases from J; junction bases left unmatched: 5. This CDR3 has 14 amino acids. Looked up from germline, CDR1 is WSHSY and CDR2 is SAAADI. The CDR3 loop is CASTLAGGGETQYF. The DNA for the CDR3 is TGCGCCAGCACCCTAGCGGGAGGGGGGGAGACCCAGTACTTC.

For this clone: The same CDR3 arises from other DNA sequences in this sample as well. The chain carries TRBV30 and TRBJ1-2; tentative D call: TRBD1 (5 bases). Germline V CDR1 and CDR2: GTSNPN, SVGIG (reference sequence). V lost 0 bases and J lost 0, with 5 bases in between. The CDR3 is 13 residues long. The CDR3 DNA is TGTGCCTGGAGTGTCAGGGCTAACTATGGCTACACCTTC. This encodes CAWSVRANYGYTF.

The chain employs TRBV28 and TRBJ1-1, with a weak D call TRBD1 (6 bases). Trimming took off 8 bases at V and 0 bases at J, with 10 bases between the two ends. Germline lookup yields CDR1 MDHEN and CDR2 SYDVKM. The CDR3 is made up of 13 amino acids. For the CDR3, the DNA is TGTGCCAGCGGGGGGCGTCTGAACACTGAAGCTTTCTTT. Translation gives CASGGRLNTEAFF.

This sequence joins TRBV28 and TRBJ1-2; 8 bases align to TRBD1. CDR1 is MDHEN, CDR2 SYDVKM, per germline. CDR3 length equals 14 residues. After removal of 10 bases from V and 2 bases from J, the junction contained 9 bases not matched to a gene. CDR3: CAIKGQGLNYGYTF. CDR3 nucleotide sequence: TGTGCCATAAAAGGACAGGGACTGAACTATGGCTACACCTTC.

V and J are TRBV6-6 and TRBJ1-2, with D unclear. Germline values: CDR1 MNHNY, CDR2 SVGAGI (reference sequence). V gave up 0 bases and J gave up 8 bases, with 7 bases separating them. The CDR3 sequence is 12 residues long. This CDR3 is CASSYSMPGYTF. DNA for the CDR3: TGTGCCAGCAGTTACTCGATGCCCGGCTACACCTTC.